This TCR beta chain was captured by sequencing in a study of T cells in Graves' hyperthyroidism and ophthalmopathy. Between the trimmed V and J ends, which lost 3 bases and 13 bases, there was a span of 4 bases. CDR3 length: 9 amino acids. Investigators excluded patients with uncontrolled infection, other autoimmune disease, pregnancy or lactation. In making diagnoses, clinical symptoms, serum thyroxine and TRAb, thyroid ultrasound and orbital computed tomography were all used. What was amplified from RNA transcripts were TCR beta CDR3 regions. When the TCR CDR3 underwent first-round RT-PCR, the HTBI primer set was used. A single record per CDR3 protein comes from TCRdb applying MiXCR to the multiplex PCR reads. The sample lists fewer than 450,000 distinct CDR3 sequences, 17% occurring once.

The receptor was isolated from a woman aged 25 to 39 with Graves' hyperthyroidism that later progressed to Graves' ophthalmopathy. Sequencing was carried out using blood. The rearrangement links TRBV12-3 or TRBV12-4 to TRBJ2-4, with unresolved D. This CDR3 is CASSLVQYF. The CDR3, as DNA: TGTGCCAGCAGTTTGGTCCAGTACTTC.